The rows below give T cell receptor beta chains drawn from one sample of a study of shared clonotypes between healthy human individuals. The assay was immunoSEQ multiplex PCR, and TCRdb's table has in-frame clones only and misses some. Altogether about 870,000 clones are present, over 90% being singletons, with the ten largest covering around 24%. The sample consisted of naive CD8+ T cells sorted from blood. These receptors originate from a man aged 25-45 years in good health. The CDR3 runs from the conserved cysteine through the conserved F or W. Each record gives: clone size, CDR3 length, J gene, V gene, D gene, CDR3 protein, CDR3 DNA. The D gene is left open where the match is weak. Clone size, where shown, is once, few, many, or a class for clones that have expanded.

clone_size: -
cdr3_length: 12
j_call: TRBJ2-2
v_call: TRBV19
d_call: -
cdr3_aa: CASSSETGELFF
cdr3_nt: TGTGCCAGTAGCTCTGAAACCGGGGAGCTGTTTTTT

clone_size: -
cdr3_length: 16
j_call: TRBJ2-1
v_call: TRBV7-8
d_call: -
cdr3_aa: CASSLVGRESNNEQFF
cdr3_nt: TGTGCCAGCAGCTTAGTGGGGCGGGAATCCAACAATGAGCAGTTCTTC

clone_size: -
cdr3_length: 15
j_call: TRBJ2-7
v_call: TRBV27
d_call: TRBD2
cdr3_aa: CASSFGRAPHYEQYF
cdr3_nt: TGTGCCAGCAGTTTTGGGAGGGCGCCCCACTACGAGCAGTACTTC

clone_size: -
cdr3_length: 15
j_call: TRBJ2-1
v_call: TRBV11-2
d_call: -
cdr3_aa: CASRHRVSSYNEQFF
cdr3_nt: TGTGCCAGCCGCCACAGGGTAAGCTCCTACAATGAGCAGTTCTTC

clone_size: once
cdr3_length: 16
j_call: TRBJ2-5
v_call: TRBV5-4
d_call: -
cdr3_aa: CASSEIPRTKQETQYF
cdr3_nt: TGTGCCAGCAGCGAAATACCGAGGACCAAGCAAGAGACCCAGTACTTC

clone_size: -
cdr3_length: 15
j_call: TRBJ2-7
v_call: TRBV6-5
d_call: TRBD1
cdr3_aa: CASSYTGTGGNEQYF
cdr3_nt: TGTGCCAGCAGCTATACCGGGACAGGGGGAAACGAGCAGTACTTC

clone_size: -
cdr3_length: 17
j_call: TRBJ2-7
v_call: TRBV7-2
d_call: TRBD1
cdr3_aa: CASSRGGLGQGVYEQYF
cdr3_nt: TGTGCCAGCAGCCGGGGCGGATTGGGACAGGGGGTTTACGAGCAGTACTTC

clone_size: -
cdr3_length: 12
j_call: TRBJ2-7
v_call: TRBV6-1
d_call: TRBD2
cdr3_aa: CASPSGSYEQYF
cdr3_nt: TGTGCCAGCCCTAGCGGGTCCTACGAGCAGTACTTC

clone_size: -
cdr3_length: 13
j_call: TRBJ2-5
v_call: TRBV5-4
d_call: TRBD2
cdr3_aa: CASRMAGEETQYF
cdr3_nt: TGTGCCAGCAGGATGGCGGGGGAGGAGACCCAGTACTTC

clone_size: once
cdr3_length: 13
j_call: TRBJ2-1
v_call: TRBV4-1
d_call: -
cdr3_aa: CASTQVMGDEQFF
cdr3_nt: TGCGCCAGCACCCAAGTAATGGGGGATGAGCAGTTCTTC

clone_size: -
cdr3_length: 12
j_call: TRBJ2-1
v_call: TRBV5-8
d_call: -
cdr3_aa: CASSLGRVGPFF
cdr3_nt: TGTGCCAGCAGCTTGGGAAGGGTCGGTCCGTTCTTC

clone_size: once
cdr3_length: 16
j_call: TRBJ2-1
v_call: TRBV19
d_call: -
cdr3_aa: CASSQRWRDGDNEQFF
cdr3_nt: TGTGCCAGTAGTCAAAGGTGGAGGGACGGCGACAATGAGCAGTTCTTC

clone_size: -
cdr3_length: 12
j_call: TRBJ2-7
v_call: TRBV11-2
d_call: -
cdr3_aa: CASSSDGNEQYF
cdr3_nt: TGTGCCAGCAGCTCAGACGGGAACGAGCAGTACTTC

clone_size: -
cdr3_length: 17
j_call: TRBJ2-2
v_call: TRBV7-9
d_call: TRBD2
cdr3_aa: CASSLGVAGGNTGELFF
cdr3_nt: TGTGCCAGCAGCTTAGGTGTAGCGGGAGGCAACACCGGGGAGCTGTTTTTT

clone_size: once
cdr3_length: 16
j_call: TRBJ1-1
v_call: TRBV19
d_call: TRBD1
cdr3_aa: CASSIRTGRWNTEAFF
cdr3_nt: TGTGCCAGTAGTATTCGGACAGGCCGGTGGAACACTGAAGCTTTCTTT

clone_size: -
cdr3_length: 12
j_call: TRBJ2-7
v_call: TRBV5-4
d_call: TRBD1
cdr3_aa: CASSSTGVEQYF
cdr3_nt: TGTGCCAGCAGCTCCACAGGGGTCGAGCAGTACTTC

clone_size: -
cdr3_length: 15
j_call: TRBJ2-2
v_call: TRBV9
d_call: -
cdr3_aa: CASSVGWDRTGELFF
cdr3_nt: TGTGCCAGCAGCGTAGGCTGGGATCGGACCGGGGAGCTGTTTTTT

clone_size: -
cdr3_length: 16
j_call: TRBJ1-1
v_call: TRBV4-1
d_call: TRBD1
cdr3_aa: CASSTRTGDMNTEAFF
cdr3_nt: TGCGCCAGCAGCACCCGGACAGGAGATATGAACACTGAAGCTTTCTTT

clone_size: -
cdr3_length: 13
j_call: TRBJ2-5
v_call: TRBV27
d_call: -
cdr3_aa: CASSHPGLETQYF
cdr3_nt: TGTGCCAGCAGCCATCCGGGACTAGAGACCCAGTACTTC

clone_size: -
cdr3_length: 15
j_call: TRBJ2-5
v_call: TRBV29-1
d_call: TRBD2
cdr3_aa: CSVDGGLAGQETQYF
cdr3_nt: TGCAGCGTGGACGGGGGACTAGCGGGACAAGAGACCCAGTACTTC

clone_size: once
cdr3_length: 17
j_call: TRBJ1-4
v_call: TRBV11-2
d_call: -
cdr3_aa: CASSLWQARATNEKLFF
cdr3_nt: TGTGCCAGCAGCTTATGGCAGGCCCGGGCAACTAATGAAAAACTGTTTTTT

clone_size: -
cdr3_length: 12
j_call: TRBJ2-7
v_call: TRBV28
d_call: -
cdr3_aa: CASSAGSYEQYF
cdr3_nt: TGTGCCAGCAGCGCGGGGTCCTACGAGCAGTACTTC

clone_size: -
cdr3_length: 15
j_call: TRBJ1-1
v_call: TRBV6-5
d_call: -
cdr3_aa: CASTPLFPGDTEAFF
cdr3_nt: TGTGCCAGCACACCCCTCTTTCCCGGGGACACTGAAGCTTTCTTT

clone_size: -
cdr3_length: 14
j_call: TRBJ1-1
v_call: TRBV27
d_call: -
cdr3_aa: CASSLTTGNTEAFF
cdr3_nt: TGTGCCAGCAGTTTAACCACAGGGAACACTGAAGCTTTCTTT

clone_size: -
cdr3_length: 18
j_call: TRBJ2-7
v_call: TRBV28
d_call: -
cdr3_aa: CASSLSLGGQDLSYEQYF
cdr3_nt: TGTGCCAGCAGTTTATCGTTGGGCGGGCAGGACCTTTCCTACGAGCAGTACTTC

clone_size: -
cdr3_length: 19
j_call: TRBJ2-3
v_call: TRBV6-7
d_call: -
cdr3_aa: CASSYSIKSIWRSTDTQYF
cdr3_nt: TGTGCCAGCAGTTACTCGATTAAGAGTATCTGGCGGAGCACAGATACGCAGTATTTT

clone_size: once
cdr3_length: 17
j_call: TRBJ1-1
v_call: TRBV10-1
d_call: TRBD1
cdr3_aa: CASSDRPGRGPNTEAFF
cdr3_nt: TGCGCCAGCAGTGACCGGCCGGGCAGGGGGCCGAACACTGAAGCTTTCTTT

clone_size: -
cdr3_length: 13
j_call: TRBJ2-5
v_call: TRBV28
d_call: -
cdr3_aa: CASSLLSGETQYF
cdr3_nt: TGTGCCAGCAGCTTATTGTCCGGGGAGACCCAGTACTTC

clone_size: -
cdr3_length: 14
j_call: TRBJ2-1
v_call: TRBV7-9
d_call: TRBD2
cdr3_aa: CASSSMGGRNEQFF
cdr3_nt: TGTGCCAGCAGCTCCATGGGGGGGAGGAATGAGCAGTTCTTC

clone_size: -
cdr3_length: 16
j_call: TRBJ2-5
v_call: TRBV5-6
d_call: TRBD2
cdr3_aa: CASSPPRTSSQETQYF
cdr3_nt: TGTGCCAGCAGCCCCCCCCGGACTAGTTCTCAAGAGACCCAGTACTTC

clone_size: -
cdr3_length: 12
j_call: TRBJ2-7
v_call: TRBV9
d_call: -
cdr3_aa: CASSSRAHEQYF
cdr3_nt: TGTGCCAGCAGCTCGAGGGCCCACGAGCAGTACTTC

clone_size: -
cdr3_length: 15
j_call: TRBJ2-7
v_call: TRBV19
d_call: TRBD2
cdr3_aa: CASSPAGDSTYEQYF
cdr3_nt: TGTGCCAGTAGCCCCGCGGGGGACTCCACCTACGAGCAGTACTTC

clone_size: once
cdr3_length: 12
j_call: TRBJ2-2
v_call: TRBV27
d_call: -
cdr3_aa: CASSYPTGELFF
cdr3_nt: TGTGCCAGCAGTTATCCAACCGGGGAGCTGTTTTTT

clone_size: -
cdr3_length: 13
j_call: TRBJ2-2
v_call: TRBV28
d_call: -
cdr3_aa: CASSFREAGELFF
cdr3_nt: TGTGCCAGCAGTTTTCGGGAAGCCGGGGAGCTGTTTTTT

clone_size: -
cdr3_length: 16
j_call: TRBJ2-7
v_call: TRBV7-2
d_call: -
cdr3_aa: CASSPGTPKNPYEQYF
cdr3_nt: TGTGCCAGCAGCCCAGGGACACCCAAGAACCCCTACGAGCAGTACTTC

clone_size: once
cdr3_length: 17
j_call: TRBJ2-1
v_call: TRBV27
d_call: TRBD1
cdr3_aa: CASRLWGVDRANNEQFF
cdr3_nt: TGTGCCAGCAGGCTCTGGGGTGTCGACAGGGCTAACAATGAGCAGTTCTTC

clone_size: -
cdr3_length: 12
j_call: TRBJ1-1
v_call: TRBV7-9
d_call: -
cdr3_aa: CASSSQRTEAFF
cdr3_nt: TGTGCCAGCAGCTCCCAGCGGACTGAAGCTTTCTTT